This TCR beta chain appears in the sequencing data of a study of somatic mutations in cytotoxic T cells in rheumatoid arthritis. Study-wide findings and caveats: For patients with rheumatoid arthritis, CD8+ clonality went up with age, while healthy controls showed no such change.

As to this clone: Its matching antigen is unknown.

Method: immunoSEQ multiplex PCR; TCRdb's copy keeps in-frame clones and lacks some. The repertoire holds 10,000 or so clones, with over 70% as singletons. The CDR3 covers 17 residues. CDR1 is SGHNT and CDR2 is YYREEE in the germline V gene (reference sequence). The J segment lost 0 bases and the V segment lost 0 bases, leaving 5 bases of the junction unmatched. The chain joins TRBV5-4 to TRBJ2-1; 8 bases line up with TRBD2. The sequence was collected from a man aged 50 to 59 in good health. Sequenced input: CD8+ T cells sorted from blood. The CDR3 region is CASSLGVAGNSYNEQFF. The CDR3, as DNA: TGTGCCAGCAGCTTGGGGGTAGCGGGAAACTCCTACAATGAGCAGTTCTTC. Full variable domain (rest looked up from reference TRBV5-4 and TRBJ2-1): ETGVTQSPTHLIKTRGQQVTLRCSSQSGHNTVSWYQQALGQGPQFIFQYYREEENGRGNFPPRFSGLQFPNYSSELNVNALELDDSALYLCASSLGVAGNSYNEQFFGPGTRLTVL.